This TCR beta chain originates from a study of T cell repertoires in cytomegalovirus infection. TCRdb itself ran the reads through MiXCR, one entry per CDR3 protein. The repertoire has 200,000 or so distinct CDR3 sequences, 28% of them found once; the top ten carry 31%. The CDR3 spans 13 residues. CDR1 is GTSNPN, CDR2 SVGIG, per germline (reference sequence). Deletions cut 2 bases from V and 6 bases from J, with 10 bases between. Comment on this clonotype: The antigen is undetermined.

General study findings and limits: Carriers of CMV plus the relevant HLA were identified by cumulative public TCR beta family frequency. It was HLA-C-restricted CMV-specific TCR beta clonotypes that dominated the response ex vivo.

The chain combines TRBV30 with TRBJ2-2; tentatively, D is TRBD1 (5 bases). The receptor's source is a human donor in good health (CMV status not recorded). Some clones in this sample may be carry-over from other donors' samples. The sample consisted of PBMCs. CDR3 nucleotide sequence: TGTGCCTGGAGTATTCAGACAGCCGGGGAGCTGTTTTTT. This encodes CAWSIQTAGELFF.